A selection of T cell receptor beta chains follows, all from one sample in a study of technical replicates of blood from a handful of donors. TCRdb keeps only in-frame clones here, not all; method: immunoSEQ multiplex PCR. The data show under 95,000 clones, roughly 91% seen once. Sequencing used T cells isolated from PBMCs. Receptors originate from a human donor in good health. Some clones in this sample may be carry-over from other donors' samples. Both conserved end residues are part of each CDR3. Fields, in order: J gene, V gene, CDR3 length, clone size, D gene, CDR3 protein, CDR3 DNA. The D gene is left open where the match is weak. A clone size is listed for some rows: how often the clone was seen (once, few, many), or a class if it is expanded.

j_call: TRBJ1-3; v_call: TRBV2; cdr3_length: 24; clone_size: .; d_call: TRBD1; cdr3_aa: CASSVLGRDSSLPTLLSSGNTIYF; cdr3_nt: TGTGCCAGCAGTGTCTTAGGCAGGGACAGTTCCCTTCCGACCCTCCTCAGCTCTGGAAACACCATATATTTT
j_call: TRBJ2-1; v_call: TRBV13; cdr3_length: 12; clone_size: .; d_call: .; cdr3_aa: CASSRGDNEQFF; cdr3_nt: TGTGCCAGCAGCCGAGGCGACAATGAGCAGTTCTTC
j_call: TRBJ2-5; v_call: TRBV2; cdr3_length: 12; clone_size: .; d_call: .; cdr3_aa: CAGALLRETQYF; cdr3_nt: TGTGCCGGAGCCCTCCTTCGGGAGACCCAGTACTTC
j_call: TRBJ2-7; v_call: TRBV28; cdr3_length: 14; clone_size: once; d_call: TRBD1; cdr3_aa: CASSRPDRVYEQYF; cdr3_nt: TGTGCCAGCAGTCGCCCGGACAGGGTCTACGAGCAGTACTTC
j_call: TRBJ2-7; v_call: TRBV5-4; cdr3_length: 15; clone_size: .; d_call: .; cdr3_aa: CASSRSGTPLEEQYF; cdr3_nt: TGTGCCAGCAGCCGCTCCGGGACTCCACTCGAGGAGCAGTACTTC
j_call: TRBJ1-3; v_call: TRBV5-1; cdr3_length: 15; clone_size: .; d_call: TRBD1; cdr3_aa: CASSTVGTVSDTIYF; cdr3_nt: TGCGCCAGCAGCACCGTCGGGACAGTTTCCGACACCATATATTTT
j_call: TRBJ1-4; v_call: TRBV7-9; cdr3_length: 15; clone_size: .; d_call: .; cdr3_aa: CASSLDRNSGEKLFF; cdr3_nt: TGTGCCAGCAGCTTAGACAGAAATAGTGGTGAAAAACTGTTTTTT
j_call: TRBJ2-7; v_call: TRBV29-1; cdr3_length: 15; clone_size: once; d_call: TRBD2; cdr3_aa: CSVVPSGSSSYEQYF; cdr3_nt: TGCAGCGTTGTGCCTAGCGGGAGCAGCTCCTACGAGCAGTACTTC
j_call: TRBJ1-2; v_call: TRBV7-9; cdr3_length: 16; clone_size: .; d_call: .; cdr3_aa: CASSLGPAGANYGYTF; cdr3_nt: TGTGCCAGCAGCTTAGGCCCAGCAGGGGCCAACTATGGCTACACCTTC
j_call: TRBJ2-1; v_call: TRBV5-4; cdr3_length: 13; clone_size: .; d_call: TRBD2; cdr3_aa: CASSLGGGGTQFF; cdr3_nt: TGTGCCAGCAGCTTGGGCGGGGGGGGGACGCAGTTCTTC
j_call: TRBJ2-2; v_call: TRBV5-1; cdr3_length: 13; clone_size: .; d_call: .; cdr3_aa: CASRRTNTGELFF; cdr3_nt: TGCGCCAGCAGACGGACTAACACCGGGGAGCTGTTTTTT
j_call: TRBJ2-2; v_call: TRBV5-1; cdr3_length: 14; clone_size: .; d_call: TRBD1; cdr3_aa: CASSPTGFGGELFF; cdr3_nt: TGCGCCAGCAGCCCGACAGGGTTTGGCGGGGAGCTGTTTTTT
j_call: TRBJ2-2; v_call: TRBV27; cdr3_length: 17; clone_size: .; d_call: TRBD1; cdr3_aa: CASSLFSAGTGTGELFF; cdr3_nt: TGTGCCAGCAGTTTATTTTCCGCAGGGACAGGAACCGGGGAGCTGTTTTTT
j_call: TRBJ2-7; v_call: TRBV5-4; cdr3_length: 14; clone_size: .; d_call: TRBD2; cdr3_aa: CASSPGTRTFEQYF; cdr3_nt: TGTGCCAGCAGCCCCGGGACTAGAACTTTCGAGCAGTACTTC
j_call: TRBJ2-7; v_call: TRBV5-1; cdr3_length: 15; clone_size: once; d_call: TRBD2; cdr3_aa: CASSYASGVSDEQYF; cdr3_nt: TGCGCCAGCAGCTACGCTAGCGGGGTGTCGGACGAGCAGTACTTC
j_call: TRBJ1-1; v_call: TRBV6-1; cdr3_length: 13; clone_size: .; d_call: .; cdr3_aa: CASSDLGGAEAFF; cdr3_nt: TGTGCCAGCAGTGACTTGGGGGGAGCTGAAGCTTTCTTT
j_call: TRBJ2-1; v_call: TRBV6-1; cdr3_length: 15; clone_size: .; d_call: TRBD1; cdr3_aa: CASSVGTGSYNEQFF; cdr3_nt: TGTGCCAGCAGTGTGGGGACAGGCTCCTACAATGAGCAGTTCTTC
j_call: TRBJ2-1; v_call: TRBV10-1; cdr3_length: 13; clone_size: .; d_call: TRBD1; cdr3_aa: CASEGGFGNEQFF; cdr3_nt: TGCGCCAGCGAAGGGGGCTTTGGAAATGAGCAGTTCTTC
j_call: TRBJ2-7; v_call: TRBV28; cdr3_length: 13; clone_size: .; d_call: TRBD2; cdr3_aa: CASRIAGPYEQYF; cdr3_nt: TGTGCCAGCAGGATAGCGGGCCCCTACGAGCAGTACTTC
j_call: TRBJ2-1; v_call: TRBV4-1; cdr3_length: 15; clone_size: .; d_call: .; cdr3_aa: CASSPGQSSYNEQFF; cdr3_nt: TGCGCCAGCAGCCCCGGACAGAGCTCCTACAATGAGCAGTTCTTC
j_call: TRBJ2-5; v_call: TRBV10-3; cdr3_length: 14; clone_size: .; d_call: TRBD2; cdr3_aa: CAISDGREQETQYF; cdr3_nt: TGTGCCATCAGTGACGGGCGGGAGCAAGAGACCCAGTACTTC
j_call: TRBJ2-3; v_call: TRBV5-1; cdr3_length: 14; clone_size: .; d_call: TRBD2; cdr3_aa: CASSLYGLADTQYF; cdr3_nt: TGCGCCAGCAGCTTGTACGGACTAGCAGATACGCAGTATTTT
j_call: TRBJ1-1; v_call: TRBV5-1; cdr3_length: 13; clone_size: once; d_call: TRBD1; cdr3_aa: CASSGGTVTEAFF; cdr3_nt: TGCGCCAGCAGCGGCGGGACAGTGACCGAAGCTTTCTTT
j_call: TRBJ2-1; v_call: TRBV9; cdr3_length: 14; clone_size: once; d_call: .; cdr3_aa: CASTSSRSYNEQFF; cdr3_nt: TGTGCCAGCACGTCGAGCAGGTCCTACAATGAGCAGTTCTTC
j_call: TRBJ1-2; v_call: TRBV6-5; cdr3_length: 15; clone_size: .; d_call: .; cdr3_aa: CASSYRQGKVAGYTF; cdr3_nt: TGTGCCAGCAGTTACCGGCAGGGAAAGGTGGCTGGCTACACCTTC
j_call: TRBJ2-5; v_call: TRBV6-6; cdr3_length: 15; clone_size: .; d_call: .; cdr3_aa: CASSSPGAREETQYF; cdr3_nt: TGTGCCAGCAGTTCGCCAGGTGCGCGGGAAGAGACCCAGTACTTC
j_call: TRBJ2-5; v_call: TRBV27; cdr3_length: 15; clone_size: once; d_call: TRBD1; cdr3_aa: CASSFAGGRGETQYF; cdr3_nt: TGTGCCAGCAGTTTCGCAGGGGGCAGGGGGGAGACCCAGTACTTC
j_call: TRBJ2-1; v_call: TRBV6-5; cdr3_length: 15; clone_size: .; d_call: .; cdr3_aa: CASSSRAGLHNEQFF; cdr3_nt: TGTGCCAGCAGTTCCCGTGCGGGACTCCACAATGAGCAGTTCTTC
j_call: TRBJ2-7; v_call: TRBV29-1; cdr3_length: 12; clone_size: .; d_call: .; cdr3_aa: CSVSDWTYEQYF; cdr3_nt: TGCAGCGTTTCTGACTGGACCTACGAGCAGTACTTC